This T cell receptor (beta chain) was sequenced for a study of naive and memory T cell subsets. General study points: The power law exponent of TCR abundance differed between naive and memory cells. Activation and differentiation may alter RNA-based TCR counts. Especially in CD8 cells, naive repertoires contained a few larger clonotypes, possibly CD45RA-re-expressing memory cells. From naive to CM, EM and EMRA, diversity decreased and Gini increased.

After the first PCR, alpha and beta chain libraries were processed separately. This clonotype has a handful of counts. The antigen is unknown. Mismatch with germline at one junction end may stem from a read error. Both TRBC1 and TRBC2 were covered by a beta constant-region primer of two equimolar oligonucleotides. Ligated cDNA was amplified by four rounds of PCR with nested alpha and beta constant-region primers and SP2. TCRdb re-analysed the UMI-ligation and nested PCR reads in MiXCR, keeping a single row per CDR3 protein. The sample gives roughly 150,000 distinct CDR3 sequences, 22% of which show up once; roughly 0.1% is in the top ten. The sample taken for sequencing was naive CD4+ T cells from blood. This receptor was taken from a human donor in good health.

CDR3 loop: CASSLTAANVQFF. The CDR3, as DNA: TGCGCCAGCAGCTTGACCGCAGCCAATGTGCAGTTCTTC. The J gene is TRBJ2-1, the V gene TRBV5-1; unclear D gene. Germline lookup yields CDR1 SGHRS and CDR2 YFSETQ. This CDR3 is built from 13 residues.